This T cell receptor beta chain was identified during a study of blood T cell repertoires in COVID-19. Study details: T cells, B-cell-depleted T cells, or PBMCs supplied cDNA or gDNA.

The CDR3 contains 17 residues. Germline values: CDR1 SGHNT, CDR2 YENEEA. Trimming at V came to 8 bases and at J to 2 bases, leaving 11 bases not matched to a gene. In the original processing: Estimation of nucleated cell counts was performed using reference gene primer amplification. The table came from immunoSEQ multiplex PCR; TCRdb's copy has only in-frame clones and leaves some out. Clonal size and the V and J genes are those of that table, whereas D and trimming came from the DNA. The repertoire holds under 150,000 clones, with roughly nine tenths as singletons. Seattle cases were enrolled at active infection and followed longitudinally.

This receptor was taken from a man in his sixties with COVID-19, enrolled during active disease. Sequencing was carried out using peripheral blood. The chain joins TRBV11-3 to TRBJ2-7, with TRBD2 matching 14 bases. The CDR3 sequence: CASESGTSGRGAYEQYF. In DNA, the CDR3 is TGTGCCAGCGAATCCGGGACTAGCGGGAGAGGGGCCTACGAGCAGTACTTC.